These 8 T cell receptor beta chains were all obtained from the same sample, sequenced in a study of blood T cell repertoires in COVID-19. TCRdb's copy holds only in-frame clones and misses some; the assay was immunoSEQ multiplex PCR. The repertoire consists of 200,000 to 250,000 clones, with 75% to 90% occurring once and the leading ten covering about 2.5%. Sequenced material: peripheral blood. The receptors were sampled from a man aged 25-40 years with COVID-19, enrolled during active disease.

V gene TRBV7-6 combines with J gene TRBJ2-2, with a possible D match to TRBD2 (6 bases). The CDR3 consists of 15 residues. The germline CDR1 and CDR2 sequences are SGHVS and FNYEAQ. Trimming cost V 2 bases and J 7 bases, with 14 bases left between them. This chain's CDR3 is CASSLRDSQGGELFF. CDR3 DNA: TGTGCCAGCAGCTTACGGGACTCTCAGGGCGGGGAGCTGTTTTTT. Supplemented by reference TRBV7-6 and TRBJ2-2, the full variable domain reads GAGVSQSPRYKVTKRGQDVALRCDPISGHVSLYWYRQALGQGPEFLTYFNYEAQQDKSGLPNDRFSAERPEGSISTLTIQRTEQRDSAMYRCASSLRDSQGGELFFGEGSRLTVL.

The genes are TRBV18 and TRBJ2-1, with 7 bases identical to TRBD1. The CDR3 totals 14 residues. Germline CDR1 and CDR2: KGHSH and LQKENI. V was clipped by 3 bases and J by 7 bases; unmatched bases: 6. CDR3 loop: CASSPRQGGNEQFF. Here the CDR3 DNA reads TGTGCCAGCTCACCCCGACAGGGTGGTAATGAGCAGTTCTTC.

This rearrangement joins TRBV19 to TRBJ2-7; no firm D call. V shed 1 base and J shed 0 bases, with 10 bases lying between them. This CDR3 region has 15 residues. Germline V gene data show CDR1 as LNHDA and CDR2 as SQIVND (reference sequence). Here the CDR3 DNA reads TGTGCCAGTAGTATAGTAGCCGCAAGCTCCTACGAGCAGTACTTC. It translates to CASSIVAASSYEQYF.

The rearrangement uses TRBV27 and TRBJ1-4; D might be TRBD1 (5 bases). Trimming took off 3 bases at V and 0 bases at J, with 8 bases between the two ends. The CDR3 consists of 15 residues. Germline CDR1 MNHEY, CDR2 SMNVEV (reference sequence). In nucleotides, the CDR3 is TGTGCCAGCAGTTTCCAGGGCGCAACTAATGAAAAACTGTTTTTT. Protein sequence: CASSFQGATNEKLFF.

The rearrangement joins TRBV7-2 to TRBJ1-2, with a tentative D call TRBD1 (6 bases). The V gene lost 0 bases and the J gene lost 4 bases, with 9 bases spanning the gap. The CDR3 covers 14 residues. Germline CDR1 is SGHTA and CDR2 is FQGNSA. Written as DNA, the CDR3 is TGTGCCAGCAGCTTAGCGGAGACAGGCTATGGCTACACCTTC. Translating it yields CASSLAETGYGYTF.

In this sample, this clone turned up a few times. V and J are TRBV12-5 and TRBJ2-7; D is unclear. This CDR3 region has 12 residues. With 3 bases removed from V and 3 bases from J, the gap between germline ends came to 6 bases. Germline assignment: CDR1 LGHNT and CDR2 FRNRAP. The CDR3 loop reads CASGLTGYEQYF. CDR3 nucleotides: TGTGCTAGTGGTTTAACCGGCTACGAGCAGTACTTC.

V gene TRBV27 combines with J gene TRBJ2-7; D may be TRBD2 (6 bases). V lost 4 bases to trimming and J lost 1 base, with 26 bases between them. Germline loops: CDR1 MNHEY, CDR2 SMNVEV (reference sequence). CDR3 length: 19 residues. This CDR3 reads CASSSLPVITGTSSYEQYF. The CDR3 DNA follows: TGTGCCAGCAGTTCCCTTCCGGTGATAACCGGGACTTCTTCCTACGAGCAGTACTTC.

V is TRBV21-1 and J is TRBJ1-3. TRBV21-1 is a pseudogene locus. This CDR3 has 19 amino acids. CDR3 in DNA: TGTGCCAGCAGCAAAATAATCCGTGGGAGGCCCCACTCTGGAAACACCATATATTTT. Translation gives CASSKIIRGRPHSGNTIYF.